The 10 T cell receptor beta chains below come from one sample, sequenced in a study of identifying expanded T cells in peripheral blood. The repertoire was sequenced with immunoSEQ multiplex PCR; TCRdb's copy has only in-frame clones and lacks some. The sample shows about 90,000 clones, roughly 86% of them seen only once. Sequenced material: blood. These TCRs come from a person aged 18-70 years in good health.

This rearrangement joins TRBV2 to TRBJ2-6; D is unresolved. Germline values: CDR1 SNHLY, CDR2 FYNNEI. The CDR3 is 15 amino acids. V lost 6 bases and J lost 2, with 11 bases in between. The CDR3 nucleotides are TGTGCCAGCAGGAAGCGAGAGACTGGGGCCAACGTCCTGACTTTC. This encodes CASRKRETGANVLTF.

J is TRBJ1-1 and V is TRBV7-3; possible D gene TRBD1, 5 bases. CDR3 length: 16 residues. V was shortened by 0 bases and J by 1 base, with 12 bases between the two germline ends. In germline, CDR1 is SGHTA, CDR2 FQGTGA. The CDR3 here is CASSLTKPGPNTEAFF. The CDR3 bases are TGTGCCAGCAGCTTAACGAAGCCAGGGCCGAACACTGAAGCTTTCTTT.

This clone showed up just a few times. The gene calls are TRBV7-6 and TRBJ1-2; TRBD1 matches 7 bases. CDR3 size: 12 residues. Germline-derived CDR1 and CDR2 are SGHVS and FNYEAQ. V was pared by 3 bases and J by 8 bases, with 3 bases of the junction left unmatched. The CDR3 bases are TGTGCCAGCAGCTTTGAAGGGGGCGGCTACACCTTC. Its translation: CASSFEGGGYTF.

Comment on this clone: The sample contains more than one DNA sequence encoding this CDR3. This chain uses TRBV7-2 with TRBJ1-5, with D maybe TRBD1 (5 bases). CDR1 is SGHTA, CDR2 FQGNSA, per germline. V lost 1 base, J lost 4 bases, and 8 bases lay in between. The CDR3 runs 14 residues. The CDR3 nucleotides are TGTGCCAGCAGCTTAGGGGGGGGTAATCAGCCCCAGCATTTT. Translation: CASSLGGGNQPQHF. The full variable domain, with the rest looked up from reference TRBV7-2 and TRBJ1-5, is GAGVSQSPSNKVTEKGKDVELRCDPISGHTALYWYRQSLGQGLEFLIYFQGNSAPDKSGLPSDRFSAERTGGSVSTLTIQRTQQEDSAVYLCASSLGGGNQPQHFGDGTRLSIL.

Only one count was recorded for this clone. This rearrangement joins TRBV9 to TRBJ2-3; either TRBD1 or TRBD2 may fit D (6 bases each). Trimming stripped 7 bases from V and 2 bases from J, with 23 bases between. The CDR3 totals 17 residues. Germline V gene lookup returns CDR1 SGDLS and CDR2 YYNGEE. The CDR3 DNA follows: TGTGCCAGCGCTCGAGAGCCTTCAGGGGACTTCACAGATACGCAGTATTTT. Translated, it gives CASAREPSGDFTDTQYF.

The gene calls are TRBV19 and TRBJ1-1; TRBD1 might be the D (5 bases). Germline V CDR1 and CDR2: LNHDA, SQIVND (reference sequence). The CDR3 contains 14 residues. V dropped 3 bases and J dropped 7 bases, with 15 bases sitting between them. CDR3 sequence reads: CASSIEGRAGEAFF. The CDR3 DNA sequence: TGTGCCAGTAGTATTGAGGGCAGGGCAGGTGAAGCTTTCTTT.

This clone appeared once. This chain connects TRBV7-2 to TRBJ2-1; D is uncertain. The CDR3 sequence is 11 residues long. CDR1 is SGHTA, CDR2 FQGNSA, per germline. V was pared by 5 bases and J by 7 bases, with 6 bases between. CDR3 region: CASSPTNEQFF. DNA of the CDR3: TGTGCCAGCAGCCCCACGAATGAGCAGTTCTTC.

V is TRBV28 and J is TRBJ1-2; no clear D. This CDR3 is built from 12 residues. CDR1 is MDHEN, CDR2 SYDVKM, per germline. The V end lost 5 bases, the J end lost 7 bases, and 11 bases lay between the germline ends. CDR3 sequence reads: CASSPVKGGYTF. The CDR3 coding sequence is TGTGCCAGCAGTCCGGTCAAGGGTGGCTACACCTTC.

The rearrangement joins TRBV30 to TRBJ2-1; D is uncertain. Trimming cost V 0 bases and J 1 base, with 4 bases left between them. From germline, CDR1 is GTSNPN and CDR2 SVGIG (reference sequence). The CDR3 is 13 residues long. Here the CDR3 reads CAWSVASYNEQFF. CDR3 bases: TGTGCCTGGAGTGTAGCATCCTACAATGAGCAGTTCTTC.

The chain couples TRBV6-1 to TRBJ1-5, with TRBD1 matching over 8 bases. The CDR3 contains 15 residues. V shed 0 bases, J shed 6 bases, and the junction held 4 bases outside the gene matches. Germline lookup yields CDR1 MNHNS and CDR2 SASEGT. As DNA, the CDR3 is TGTGCCAGCAGTGAAGCCGGGACAGGTCGTCAGCCCCAGCATTTT. Protein product: CASSEAGTGRQPQHF.